This paragraph reports one T cell receptor beta chain. Antigen unknown. The V and J ends lost 2 bases and 6 bases, in that order; junction bases with no gene match: 8. The length of the CDR3 is 16 residues. CDR1 is MNHNS and CDR2 is SASEGT in the germline V gene. The data were obtained in a study of cytomegalovirus exposure and HLA in healthy donors. Whole-study findings and limits: TCR sequences were mostly rare, though some public TCRs occurred in many donors. The CMV antigen specificity of a few CMV-associated chains was confirmed through in vitro analysis.

Sequencing was performed with immunoSEQ multiplex PCR; in TCRdb, only in-frame clones are kept and a portion is missing. The repertoire holds 130,000 to 150,000 clones, with more than 80% as singletons. The V call is TRBV6-1, the J call TRBJ2-1, with TRBD2 matching 9 bases. Sequencing was done on a sample of PBMCs. The source of this sequence is a woman between 25 and 40 years old in good health and CMV-seropositive. The CDR3: CASSESPAGGSNEQFF. The DNA of the CDR3 is TGTGCCAGCAGTGAAAGTCCAGCGGGGGGTTCCAATGAGCAGTTCTTC.